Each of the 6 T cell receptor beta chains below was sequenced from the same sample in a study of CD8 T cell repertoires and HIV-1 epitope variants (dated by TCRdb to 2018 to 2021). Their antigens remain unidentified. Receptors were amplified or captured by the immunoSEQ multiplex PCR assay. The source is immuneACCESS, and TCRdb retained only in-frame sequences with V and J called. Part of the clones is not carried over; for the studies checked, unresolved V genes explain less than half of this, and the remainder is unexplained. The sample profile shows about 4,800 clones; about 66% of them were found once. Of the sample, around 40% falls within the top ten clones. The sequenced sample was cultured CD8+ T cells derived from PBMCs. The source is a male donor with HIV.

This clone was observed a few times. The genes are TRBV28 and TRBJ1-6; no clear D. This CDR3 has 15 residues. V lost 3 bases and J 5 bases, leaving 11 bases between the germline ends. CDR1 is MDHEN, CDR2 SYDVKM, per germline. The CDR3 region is CASSFSPDHNSPLHF. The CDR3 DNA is TGTGCCAGCAGTTTTAGCCCTGACCATAATTCACCCCTCCACTTT.

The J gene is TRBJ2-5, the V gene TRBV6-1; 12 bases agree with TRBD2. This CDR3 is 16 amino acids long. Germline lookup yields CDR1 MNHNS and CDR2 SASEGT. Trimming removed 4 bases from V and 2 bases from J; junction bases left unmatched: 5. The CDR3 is CASSGLAGDLQETQYF. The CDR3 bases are TGTGCCAGCAGTGGACTAGCGGGGGACCTACAAGAGACCCAGTACTTC.

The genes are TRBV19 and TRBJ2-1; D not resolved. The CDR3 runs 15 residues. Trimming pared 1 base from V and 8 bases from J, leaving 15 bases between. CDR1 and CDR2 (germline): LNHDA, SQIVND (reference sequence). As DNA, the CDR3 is TGTGCCAGTAGTATAGCCCAGACGGCATCGCATGAGCAGTTCTTC. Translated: CASSIAQTASHEQFF.

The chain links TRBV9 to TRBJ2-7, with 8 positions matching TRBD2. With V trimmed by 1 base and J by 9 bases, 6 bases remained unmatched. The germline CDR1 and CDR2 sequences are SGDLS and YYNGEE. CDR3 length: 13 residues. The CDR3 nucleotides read TGTGCCAGCAGCGTATCGGGAGGGGAGGTGCAGTACTTC. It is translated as CASSVSGGEVQYF.

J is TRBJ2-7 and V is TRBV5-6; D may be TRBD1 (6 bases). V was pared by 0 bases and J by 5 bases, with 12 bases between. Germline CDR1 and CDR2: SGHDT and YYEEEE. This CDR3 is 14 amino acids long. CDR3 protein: CASSLGTVGNEQYF. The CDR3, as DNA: TGTGCCAGCAGCTTGGGGACAGTCGGCAACGAGCAGTACTTC.

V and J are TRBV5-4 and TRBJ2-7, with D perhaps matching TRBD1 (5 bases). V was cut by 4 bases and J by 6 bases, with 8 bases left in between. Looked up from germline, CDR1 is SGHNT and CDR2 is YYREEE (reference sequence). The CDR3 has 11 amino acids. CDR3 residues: CASSEQGEQYF. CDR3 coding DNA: TGTGCCAGCAGCGAGCAGGGCGAGCAGTACTTC.